The source of this TCR beta chain is a study of cytomegalovirus exposure and HLA in healthy donors. Study-wide results and caveats: In a later analysis, TCR association rates varied by HLA locus: DRB1 most, HLA-C fewest. Per a later analysis, 15,000 to 20,000 TCR beta sequences showed association with HLA alleles at 0.05 false discovery rate. V segments that were indistinguishable, TRBV6-2 and TRBV6-3 among them, were omitted from analysis.

This clone was seen at least ten times. Its specificity is not known. The PCR made use of 60 Vbeta and 13 Jbeta primers. The assay was immunoSEQ multiplex PCR, and TCRdb's table has in-frame clones only and misses some. The sample carries roughly 150,000 clones, 65% to 85% recorded once. This CDR3 spans 17 amino acids. The V gene end was trimmed by 2 bases and the J gene end by 9 bases; junction bases not matched to a gene: 12. Looked up from germline, CDR1 is MGHRA and CDR2 is YSYEKL. This clonotype originated in a woman between 40 and 50 years old in good health and CMV-seropositive. The J gene is TRBJ1-6, the V gene TRBV4-1; TRBD1 matches 8 bases. The sample consisted of PBMCs. The CDR3 region is CASSQFSRQGAGSPLHF. CDR3 sequence (DNA): TGCGCCAGCAGCCAATTTTCTCGCCAGGGGGCGGGTTCACCCCTCCACTTT.